This T cell receptor (beta chain) was sequenced for a study of T cells in Graves' hyperthyroidism and ophthalmopathy. It was considered stable Graves' hyperthyroidism when ophthalmopathy did not progress within 18 months. Lactation, pregnancy, other autoimmune disease or uncontrolled infection excluded patients. The CDR3 is made up of 13 amino acids. Per the germline V gene, CDR1 is DFQATT and CDR2 is SNEGSKA (reference sequence). The V and J ends lost 4 bases and 1 base respectively, with 10 bases between them. Notes on the study in general: In simple terms, a model built on 13 V-J features told ophthalmopathy apart from stable hyperthyroidism.

Authors of the study amplified TCR beta CDR3 regions from RNA transcripts. HTBI primers were used for first-round RT-PCR of the TCR CDR3. Each CDR3 protein gets one entry after TCRdb re-called the multiplex PCR reads with MiXCR. The data contain hundreds of thousands of distinct CDR3 sequences, about 18% of them singletons. This clonotype has a count of ten or more. The antigen is undetermined. The V call is TRBV20-1, the J call TRBJ2-5; the D is unclear. The specimen was blood. The TCR sequence derives from a woman aged 18-35 years with Graves' hyperthyroidism. The DNA of the CDR3 is TGCAGTGCTACCTCAGACACCCAAGAGACCCAGTACTTC. Translating gives CSATSDTQETQYF.